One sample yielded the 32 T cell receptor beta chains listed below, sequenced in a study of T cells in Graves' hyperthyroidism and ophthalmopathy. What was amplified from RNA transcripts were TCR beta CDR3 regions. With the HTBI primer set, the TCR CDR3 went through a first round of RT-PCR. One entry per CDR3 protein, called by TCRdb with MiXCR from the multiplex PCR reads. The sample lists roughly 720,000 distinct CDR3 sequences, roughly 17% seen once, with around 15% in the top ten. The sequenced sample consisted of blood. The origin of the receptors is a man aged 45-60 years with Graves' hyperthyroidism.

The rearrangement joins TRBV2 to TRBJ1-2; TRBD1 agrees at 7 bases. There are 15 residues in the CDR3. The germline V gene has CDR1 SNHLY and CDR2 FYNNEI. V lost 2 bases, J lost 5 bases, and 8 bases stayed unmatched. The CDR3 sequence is CASSETGTDLYGYTF. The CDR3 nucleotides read TGTGCCAGCAGTGAAACCGGGACAGACCTATATGGCTACACCTTC.

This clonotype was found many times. The CDR3 DNA reads TGCGCCAGCAGCTTGTGGGACAGGGGTCGGATGAACACTGAAGCTTTCTTT. It is translated as CASSLWDRGRMNTEAFF. V usage is TRBV5-1 and J usage is TRBJ1-1, with 10 bases lining up with TRBD1. Losses at the gene ends were 1 base for V and 0 bases for J; bases not matched to a gene: 6. The CDR3 extends over 17 amino acids. CDR1 SGHRS and CDR2 YFSETQ come from the germline V gene.

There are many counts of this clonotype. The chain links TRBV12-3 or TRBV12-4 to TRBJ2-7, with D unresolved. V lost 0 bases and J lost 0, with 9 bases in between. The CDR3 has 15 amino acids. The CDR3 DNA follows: TGTGCCAGCAGTTTAGCTGATTGGAGCTCCTACGAGCAGTACTTC. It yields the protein CASSLADWSSYEQYF.

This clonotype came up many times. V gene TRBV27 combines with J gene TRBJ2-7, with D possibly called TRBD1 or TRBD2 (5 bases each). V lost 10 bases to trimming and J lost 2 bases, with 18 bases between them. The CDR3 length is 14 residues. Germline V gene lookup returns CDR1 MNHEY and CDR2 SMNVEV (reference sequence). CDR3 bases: TGTGCCACTTCGGGGTGGGGACCAACCTACGAGCAGTACTTC. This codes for CATSGWGPTYEQYF.

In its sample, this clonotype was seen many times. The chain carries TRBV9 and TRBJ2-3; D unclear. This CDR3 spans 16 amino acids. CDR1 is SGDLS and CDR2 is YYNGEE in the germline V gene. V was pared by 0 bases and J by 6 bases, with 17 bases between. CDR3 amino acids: CASSVDGLTLRDTQYF. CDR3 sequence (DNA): TGTGCCAGCAGCGTAGATGGGCTAACGCTAAGGGATACGCAGTATTTT.

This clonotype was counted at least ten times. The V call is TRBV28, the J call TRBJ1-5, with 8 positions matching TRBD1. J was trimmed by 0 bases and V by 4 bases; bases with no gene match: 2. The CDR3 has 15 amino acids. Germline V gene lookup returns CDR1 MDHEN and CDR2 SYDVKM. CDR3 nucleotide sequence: TGTGCCAGCAGTTCCGGGACAGGTAGCAATCAGCCCCAGCATTTT. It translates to CASSSGTGSNQPQHF.

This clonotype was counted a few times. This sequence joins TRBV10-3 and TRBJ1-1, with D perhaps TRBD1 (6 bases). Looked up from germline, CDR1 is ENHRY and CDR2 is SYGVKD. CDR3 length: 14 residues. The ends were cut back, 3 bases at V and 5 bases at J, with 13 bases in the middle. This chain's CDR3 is CAISDRQGSTEAFF. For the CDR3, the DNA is TGTGCCATCAGTGATCGGCAGGGGAGTACTGAAGCTTTCTTT.

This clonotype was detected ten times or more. The CDR3 reads CASIWSPSSYEQYF. The CDR3 DNA sequence: TGTGCCAGCATCTGGAGTCCTAGCTCCTACGAGCAGTACTTC. V is TRBV2 and J is TRBJ2-7; D gene uncertain. V gave up 7 bases and J gave up 0 bases, with 13 bases separating them. This CDR3 is built from 14 residues. Germline V lookup: CDR1 SNHLY, CDR2 FYNNEI.

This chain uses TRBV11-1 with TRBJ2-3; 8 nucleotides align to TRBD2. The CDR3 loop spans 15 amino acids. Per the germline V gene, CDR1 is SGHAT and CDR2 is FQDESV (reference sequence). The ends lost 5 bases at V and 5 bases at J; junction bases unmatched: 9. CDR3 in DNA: TGTGCCAGCAGCCGGGGGGGGGGAGCGGGAGATACGCAGTATTTT. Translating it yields CASSRGGGAGDTQYF.

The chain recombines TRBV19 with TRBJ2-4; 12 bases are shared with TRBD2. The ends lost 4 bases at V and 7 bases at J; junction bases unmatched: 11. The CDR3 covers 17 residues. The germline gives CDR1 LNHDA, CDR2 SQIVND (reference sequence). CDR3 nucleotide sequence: TGTGCCAGTAGTAGGAACTACCGGACTAGCGGGGTCAACATTCAGTACTTC. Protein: CASSRNYRTSGVNIQYF.

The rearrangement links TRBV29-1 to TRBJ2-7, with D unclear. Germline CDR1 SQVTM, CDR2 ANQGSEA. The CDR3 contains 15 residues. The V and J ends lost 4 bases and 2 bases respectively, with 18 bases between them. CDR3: CSVGVVQYSTYEQYF. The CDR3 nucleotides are TGCAGCGTTGGGGTTGTCCAGTATAGTACCTACGAGCAGTACTTC.

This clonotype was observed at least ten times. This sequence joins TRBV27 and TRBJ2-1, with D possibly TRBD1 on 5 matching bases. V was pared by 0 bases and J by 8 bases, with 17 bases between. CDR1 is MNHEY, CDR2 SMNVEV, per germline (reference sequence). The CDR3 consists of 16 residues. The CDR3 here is CASSLSFATQGDEQFF. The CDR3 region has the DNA TGTGCCAGCAGTTTATCATTTGCTACTCAAGGGGATGAGCAGTTCTTC.

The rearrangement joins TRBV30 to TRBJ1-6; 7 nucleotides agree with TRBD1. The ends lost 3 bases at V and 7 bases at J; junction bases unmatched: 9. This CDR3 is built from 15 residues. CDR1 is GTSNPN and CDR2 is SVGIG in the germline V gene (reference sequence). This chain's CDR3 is CAWRTAETGNSPLHF. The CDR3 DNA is TGTGCCTGGAGGACGGCGGAGACAGGGAATTCACCCCTCCACTTT.

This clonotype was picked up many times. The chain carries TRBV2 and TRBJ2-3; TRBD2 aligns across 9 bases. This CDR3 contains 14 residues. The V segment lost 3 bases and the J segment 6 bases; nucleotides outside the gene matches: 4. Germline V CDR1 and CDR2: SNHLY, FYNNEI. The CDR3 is CASSDRREGDTQYF. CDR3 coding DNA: TGTGCCAGCAGTGACAGGCGGGAGGGTGATACGCAGTATTTT.

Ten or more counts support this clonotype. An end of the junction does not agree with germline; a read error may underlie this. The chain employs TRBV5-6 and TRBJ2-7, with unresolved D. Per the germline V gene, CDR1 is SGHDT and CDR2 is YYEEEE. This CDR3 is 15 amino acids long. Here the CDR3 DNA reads TGTGCCAGCAGCTTGTGGGCGGCGAGTTCCTACGAGCAGTGCTTC. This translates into CASSLWAASSYEQCF.

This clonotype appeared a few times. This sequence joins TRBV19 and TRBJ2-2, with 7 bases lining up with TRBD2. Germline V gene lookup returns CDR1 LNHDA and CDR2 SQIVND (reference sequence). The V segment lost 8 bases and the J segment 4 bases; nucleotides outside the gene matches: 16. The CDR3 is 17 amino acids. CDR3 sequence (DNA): TGTGCCAGTCGGTCGGGACCAGCGGGACGATCCACCGGGGAGCTGTTTTTT. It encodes CASRSGPAGRSTGELFF.

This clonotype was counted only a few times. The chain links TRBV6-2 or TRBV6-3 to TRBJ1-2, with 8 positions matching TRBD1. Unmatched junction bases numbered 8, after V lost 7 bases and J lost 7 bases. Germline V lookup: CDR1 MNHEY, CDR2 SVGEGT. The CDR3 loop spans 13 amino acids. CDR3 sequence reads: CASIKTGDVGYTF. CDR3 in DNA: TGTGCCAGCATTAAGACAGGGGACGTTGGCTACACCTTC.

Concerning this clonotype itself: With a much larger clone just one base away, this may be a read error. The CDR3 is CASSQGFSGSLETQYF. The CDR3 bases are TGTGCCAGCAGCCAAGGGTTTAGCGGGAGCTTGGAGACCCAGTACTTC. This chain joins TRBV3-1 and TRBJ2-5; 9 bases fit TRBD2. After removal of 1 base from V and 5 bases from J, the junction contained 8 bases not matched to a gene. In germline, CDR1 is LGHDT, CDR2 YNNKEL (reference sequence). CDR3 length equals 16 residues.

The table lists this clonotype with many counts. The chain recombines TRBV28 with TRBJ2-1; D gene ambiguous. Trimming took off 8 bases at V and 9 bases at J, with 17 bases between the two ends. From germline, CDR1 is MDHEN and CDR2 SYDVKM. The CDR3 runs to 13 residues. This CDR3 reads CASCPYQVAEQFF. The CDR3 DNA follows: TGTGCCAGCTGCCCATACCAGGTCGCTGAGCAGTTCTTC.

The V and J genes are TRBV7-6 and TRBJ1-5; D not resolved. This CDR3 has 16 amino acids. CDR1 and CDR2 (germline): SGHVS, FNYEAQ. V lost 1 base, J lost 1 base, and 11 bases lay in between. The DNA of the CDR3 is TGTGCCAGCAGCTTAGAGCCCGGCCCGAGCAATCAGCCCCAGCATTTT. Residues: CASSLEPGPSNQPQHF.

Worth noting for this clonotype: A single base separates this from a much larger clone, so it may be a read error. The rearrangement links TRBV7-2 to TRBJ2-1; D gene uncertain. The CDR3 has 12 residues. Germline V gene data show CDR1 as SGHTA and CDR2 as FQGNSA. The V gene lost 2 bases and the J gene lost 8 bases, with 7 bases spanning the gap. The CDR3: CASSLIRDEQFF. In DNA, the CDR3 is TGTGCCAGCAGCTTAATCCGCGATGAGCAGTTCTTC.

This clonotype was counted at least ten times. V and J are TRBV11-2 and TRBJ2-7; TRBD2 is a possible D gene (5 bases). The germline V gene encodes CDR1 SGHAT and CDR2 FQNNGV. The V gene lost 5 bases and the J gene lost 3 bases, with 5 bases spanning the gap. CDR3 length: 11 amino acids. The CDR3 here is CASSRDYEQYF. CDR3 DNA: TGTGCCAGCAGCCGGGACTACGAGCAGTACTTC.

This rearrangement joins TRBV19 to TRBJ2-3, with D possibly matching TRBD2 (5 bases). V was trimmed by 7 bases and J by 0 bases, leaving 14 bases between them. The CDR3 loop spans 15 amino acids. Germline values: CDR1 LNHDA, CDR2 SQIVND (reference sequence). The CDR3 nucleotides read TGTGCCAGTATGGAGGCCGCGAAGAGCACAGATACGCAGTATTTT. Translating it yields CASMEAAKSTDTQYF.

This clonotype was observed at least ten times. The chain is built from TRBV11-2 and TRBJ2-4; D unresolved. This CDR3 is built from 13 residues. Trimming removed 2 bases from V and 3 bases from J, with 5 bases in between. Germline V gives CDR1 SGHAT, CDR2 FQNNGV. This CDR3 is CASSLNNKNIQYF. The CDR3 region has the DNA TGTGCCAGCAGCTTAAACAACAAAAACATTCAGTACTTC.

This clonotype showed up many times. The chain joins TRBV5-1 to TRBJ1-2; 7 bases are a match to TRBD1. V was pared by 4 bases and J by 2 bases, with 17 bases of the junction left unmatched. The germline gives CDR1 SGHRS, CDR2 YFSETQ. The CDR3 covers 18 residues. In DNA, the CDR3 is TGCGCCAGCAGCCAGGCCGGGACAGAAAACACCCTCAACTATGGCTACACCTTC. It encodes CASSQAGTENTLNYGYTF.

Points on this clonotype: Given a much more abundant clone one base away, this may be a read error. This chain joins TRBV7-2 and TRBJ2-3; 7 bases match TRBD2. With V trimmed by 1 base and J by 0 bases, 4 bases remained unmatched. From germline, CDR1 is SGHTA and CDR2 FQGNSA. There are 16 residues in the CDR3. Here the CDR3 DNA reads TGTGCCAGCAGCTTAGGTGCGACTAGCAGCACAGATACGCAGTATTTT. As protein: CASSLGATSSTDTQYF.

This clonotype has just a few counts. In DNA form, the CDR3 reads TGTGCCAGCAGCCTCGACTCGGTGTGGCCCTACGAGCAGTACTTC. The encoded protein is CASSLDSVWPYEQYF. This rearrangement joins TRBV5-6 to TRBJ2-7; D is unclear. CDR1 SGHDT and CDR2 YYEEEE come from the germline V gene. V lost 4 bases and J 2 bases, leaving 16 bases between the germline ends. This CDR3 has 15 residues.

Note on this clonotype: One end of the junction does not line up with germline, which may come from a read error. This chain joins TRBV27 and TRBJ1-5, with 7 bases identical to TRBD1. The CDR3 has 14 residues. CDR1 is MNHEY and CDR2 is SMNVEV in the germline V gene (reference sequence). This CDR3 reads CASSLTGFNQLQHF. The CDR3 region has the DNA TGTGCCAGCAGTTTGACAGGGTTCAATCAGCTCCAGCATTTT.

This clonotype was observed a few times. The CDR3 loop reads CSAWTGGDQPQHF. In DNA, the CDR3 is TGCAGTGCGTGGACAGGGGGTGATCAGCCCCAGCATTTT. V gene TRBV20-1 combines with J gene TRBJ1-5; 10 bases line up with TRBD1. Germline lookup yields CDR1 DFQATT and CDR2 SNEGSKA (reference sequence). V shed 6 bases and J 5 bases; nucleotides not matched to a gene: 4. The length of the CDR3 is 13 residues.

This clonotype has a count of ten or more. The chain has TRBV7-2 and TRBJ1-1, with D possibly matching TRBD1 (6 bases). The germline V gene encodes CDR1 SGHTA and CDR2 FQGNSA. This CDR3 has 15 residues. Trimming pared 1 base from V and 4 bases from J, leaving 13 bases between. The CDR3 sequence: CASSLGGAVGTEAFF. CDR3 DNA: TGTGCCAGCAGCTTAGGGGGGGCCGTTGGCACTGAAGCTTTCTTT.

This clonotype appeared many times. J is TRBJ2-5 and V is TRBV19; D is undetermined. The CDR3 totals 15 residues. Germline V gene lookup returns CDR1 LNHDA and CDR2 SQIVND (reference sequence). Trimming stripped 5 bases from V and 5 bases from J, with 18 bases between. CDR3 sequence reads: CASSPGDTTWETQYF. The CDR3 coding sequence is TGTGCCAGTAGTCCCGGAGACACTACATGGGAGACCCAGTACTTC.

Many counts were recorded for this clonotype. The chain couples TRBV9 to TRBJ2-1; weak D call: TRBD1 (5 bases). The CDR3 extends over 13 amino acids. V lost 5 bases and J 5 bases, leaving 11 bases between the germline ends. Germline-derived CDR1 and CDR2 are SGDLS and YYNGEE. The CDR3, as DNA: TGTGCCAGCAGGGACACTCTGAACAATGAGCAGTTCTTC. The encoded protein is CASRDTLNNEQFF.